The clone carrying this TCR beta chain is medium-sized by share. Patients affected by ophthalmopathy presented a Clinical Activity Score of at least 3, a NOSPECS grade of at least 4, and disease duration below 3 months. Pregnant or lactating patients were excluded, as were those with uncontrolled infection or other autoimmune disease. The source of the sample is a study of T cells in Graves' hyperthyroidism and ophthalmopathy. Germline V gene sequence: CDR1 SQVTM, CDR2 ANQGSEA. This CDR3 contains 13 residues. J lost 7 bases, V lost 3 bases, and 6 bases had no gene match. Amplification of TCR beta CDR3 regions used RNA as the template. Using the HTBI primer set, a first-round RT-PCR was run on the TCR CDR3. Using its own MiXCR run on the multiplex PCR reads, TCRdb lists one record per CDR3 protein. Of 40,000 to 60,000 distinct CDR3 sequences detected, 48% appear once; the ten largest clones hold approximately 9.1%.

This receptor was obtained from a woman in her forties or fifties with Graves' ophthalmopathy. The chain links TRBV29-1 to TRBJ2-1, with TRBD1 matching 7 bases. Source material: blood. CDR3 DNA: TGCAGCGTTGAGGTGACAGGGTTGAATGAGCAGTTCTTC. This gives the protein CSVEVTGLNEQFF.